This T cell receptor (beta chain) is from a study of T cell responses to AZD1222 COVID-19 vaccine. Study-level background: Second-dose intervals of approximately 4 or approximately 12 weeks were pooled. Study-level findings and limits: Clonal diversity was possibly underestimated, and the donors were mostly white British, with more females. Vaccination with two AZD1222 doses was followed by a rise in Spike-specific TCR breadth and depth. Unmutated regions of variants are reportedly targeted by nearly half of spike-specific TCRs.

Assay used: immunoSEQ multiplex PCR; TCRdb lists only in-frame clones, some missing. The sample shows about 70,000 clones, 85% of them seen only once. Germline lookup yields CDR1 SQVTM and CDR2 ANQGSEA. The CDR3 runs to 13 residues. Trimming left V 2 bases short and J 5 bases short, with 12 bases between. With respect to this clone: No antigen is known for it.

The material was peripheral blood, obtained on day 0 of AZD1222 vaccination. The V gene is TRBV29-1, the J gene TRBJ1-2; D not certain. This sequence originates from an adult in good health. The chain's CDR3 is CSVENKDLYGYTF. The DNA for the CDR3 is TGCAGCGTTGAAAATAAAGACTTGTATGGCTACACCTTC.